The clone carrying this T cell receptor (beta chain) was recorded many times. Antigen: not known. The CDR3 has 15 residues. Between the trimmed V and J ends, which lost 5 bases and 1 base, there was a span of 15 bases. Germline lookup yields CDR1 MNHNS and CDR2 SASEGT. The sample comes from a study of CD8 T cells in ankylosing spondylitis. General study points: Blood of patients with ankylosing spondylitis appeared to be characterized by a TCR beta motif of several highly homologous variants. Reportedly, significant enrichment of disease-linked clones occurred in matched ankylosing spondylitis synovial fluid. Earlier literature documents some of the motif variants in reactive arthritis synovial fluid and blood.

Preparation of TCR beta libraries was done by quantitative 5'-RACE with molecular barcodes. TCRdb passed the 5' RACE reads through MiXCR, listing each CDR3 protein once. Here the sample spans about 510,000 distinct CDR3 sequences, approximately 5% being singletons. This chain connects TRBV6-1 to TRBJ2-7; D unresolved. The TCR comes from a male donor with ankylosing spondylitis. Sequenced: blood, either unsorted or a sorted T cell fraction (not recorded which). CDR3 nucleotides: TGTGCCAGCAGTCCCCCCGGACGTCATTCCTACGAGCAGTACTTC. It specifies CASSPPGRHSYEQYF.